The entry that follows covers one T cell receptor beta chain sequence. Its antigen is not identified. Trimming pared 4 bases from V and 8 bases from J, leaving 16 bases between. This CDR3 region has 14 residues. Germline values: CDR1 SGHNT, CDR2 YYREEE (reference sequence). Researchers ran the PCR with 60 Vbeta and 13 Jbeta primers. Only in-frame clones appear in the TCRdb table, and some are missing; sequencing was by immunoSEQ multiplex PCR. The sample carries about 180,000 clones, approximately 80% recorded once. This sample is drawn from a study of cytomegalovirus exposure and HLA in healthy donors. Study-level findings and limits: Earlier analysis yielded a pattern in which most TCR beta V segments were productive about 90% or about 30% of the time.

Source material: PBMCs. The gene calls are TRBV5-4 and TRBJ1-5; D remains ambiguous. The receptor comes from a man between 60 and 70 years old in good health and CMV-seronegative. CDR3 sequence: CASSPEPEVEPQHF. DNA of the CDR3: TGTGCCAGCAGCCCTGAACCCGAGGTGGAGCCCCAGCATTTT.